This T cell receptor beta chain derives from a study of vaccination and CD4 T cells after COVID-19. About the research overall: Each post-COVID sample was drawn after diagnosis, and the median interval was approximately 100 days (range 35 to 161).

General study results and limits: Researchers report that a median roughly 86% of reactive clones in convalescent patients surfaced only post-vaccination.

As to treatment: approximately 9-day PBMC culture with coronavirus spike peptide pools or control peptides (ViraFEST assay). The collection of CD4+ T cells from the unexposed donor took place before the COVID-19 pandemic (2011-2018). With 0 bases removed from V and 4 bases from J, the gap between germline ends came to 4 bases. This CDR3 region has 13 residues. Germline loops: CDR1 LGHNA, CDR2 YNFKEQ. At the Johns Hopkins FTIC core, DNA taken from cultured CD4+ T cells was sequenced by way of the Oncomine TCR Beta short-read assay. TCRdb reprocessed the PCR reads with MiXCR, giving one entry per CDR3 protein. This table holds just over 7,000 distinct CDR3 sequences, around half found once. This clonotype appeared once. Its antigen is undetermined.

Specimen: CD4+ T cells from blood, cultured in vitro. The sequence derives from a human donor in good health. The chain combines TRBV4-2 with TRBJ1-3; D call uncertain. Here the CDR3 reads CASSQDSGNTIYF. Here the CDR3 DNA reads TGTGCCAGCAGCCAAGATTCCGGAAACACCATATATTTT.